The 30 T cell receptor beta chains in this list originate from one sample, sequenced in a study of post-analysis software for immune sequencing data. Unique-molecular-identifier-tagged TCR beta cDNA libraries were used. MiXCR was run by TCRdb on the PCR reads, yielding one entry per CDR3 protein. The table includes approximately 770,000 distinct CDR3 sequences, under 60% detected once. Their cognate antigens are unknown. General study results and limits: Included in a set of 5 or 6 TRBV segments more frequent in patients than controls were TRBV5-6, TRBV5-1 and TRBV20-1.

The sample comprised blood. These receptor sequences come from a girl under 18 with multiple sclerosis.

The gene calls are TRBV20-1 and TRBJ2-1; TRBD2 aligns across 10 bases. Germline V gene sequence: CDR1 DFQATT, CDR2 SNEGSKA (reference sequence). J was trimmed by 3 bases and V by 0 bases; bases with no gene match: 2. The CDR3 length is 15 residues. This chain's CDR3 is CSARELAGVYNEQFF. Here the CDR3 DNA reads TGCAGTGCTAGAGAGCTAGCGGGAGTCTACAATGAGCAGTTCTTC.

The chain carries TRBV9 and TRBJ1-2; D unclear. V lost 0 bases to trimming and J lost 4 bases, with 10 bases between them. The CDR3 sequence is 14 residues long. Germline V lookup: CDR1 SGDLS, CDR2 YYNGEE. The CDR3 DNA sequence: TGTGCCAGCAGCGTAGATGGAGGGCTCTATGGCTACACCTTC. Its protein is CASSVDGGLYGYTF.

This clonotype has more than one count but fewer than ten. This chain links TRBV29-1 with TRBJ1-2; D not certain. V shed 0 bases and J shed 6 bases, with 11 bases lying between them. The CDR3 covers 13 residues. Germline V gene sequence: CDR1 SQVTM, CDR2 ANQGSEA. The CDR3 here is CSVEEGAPDGYTF. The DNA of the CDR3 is TGCAGCGTTGAAGAAGGTGCTCCCGATGGCTACACCTTC.

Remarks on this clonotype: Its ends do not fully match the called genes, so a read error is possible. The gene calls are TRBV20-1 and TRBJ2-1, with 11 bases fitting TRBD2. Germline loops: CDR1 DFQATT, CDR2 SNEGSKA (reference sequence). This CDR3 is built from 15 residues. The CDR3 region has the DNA TGCAGTGCTAGACGGACTAGCGGGTTTTCCAATGAGCAGTTCTTT. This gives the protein CSARRTSGFSNEQFF.

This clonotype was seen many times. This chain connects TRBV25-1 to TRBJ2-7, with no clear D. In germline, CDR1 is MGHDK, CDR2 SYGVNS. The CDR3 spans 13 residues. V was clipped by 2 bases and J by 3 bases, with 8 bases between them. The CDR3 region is CASSERSNYEQYF. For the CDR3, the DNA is TGTGCCAGCAGTGAACGATCTAACTACGAGCAGTACTTC.

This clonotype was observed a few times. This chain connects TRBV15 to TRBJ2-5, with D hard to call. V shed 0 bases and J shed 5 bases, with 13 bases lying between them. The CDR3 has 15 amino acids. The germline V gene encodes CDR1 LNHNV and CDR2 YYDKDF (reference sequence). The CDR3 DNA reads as TGTGCCACCAGCAGAGACCTTGGGGTGGGTGAGACCCAGTACTTC. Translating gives CATSRDLGVGETQYF. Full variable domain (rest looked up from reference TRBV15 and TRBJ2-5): DAMVIQNPRYQVTQFGKPVTLSCSQTLNHNVMYWYQQKSSQAPKLLFHYYDKDFNNEADTPDNFQSRRPNTSFCFLDIRSPGLGDTAMYLCATSRDLGVGETQYFGPGTRLLVL.

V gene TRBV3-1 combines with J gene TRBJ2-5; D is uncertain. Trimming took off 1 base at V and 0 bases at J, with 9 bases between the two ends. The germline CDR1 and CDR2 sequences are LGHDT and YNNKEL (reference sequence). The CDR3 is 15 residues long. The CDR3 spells CASSQGVGYQETQYF. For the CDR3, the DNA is TGTGCCAGCAGCCAAGGGGTTGGCTACCAAGAGACCCAGTACTTC.

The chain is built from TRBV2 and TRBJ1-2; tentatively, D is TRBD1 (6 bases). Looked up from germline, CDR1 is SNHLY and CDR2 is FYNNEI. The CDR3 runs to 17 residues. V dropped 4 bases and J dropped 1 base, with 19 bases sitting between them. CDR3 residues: CASSVAPTGGFNYGYTF. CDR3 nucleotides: TGTGCCAGCAGTGTTGCCCCGACAGGCGGATTTAACTATGGCTACACCTTC. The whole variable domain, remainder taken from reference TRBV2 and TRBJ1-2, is EPEVTQTPSHQVTQMGQEVILRCVPISNHLYFYWYRQILGQKVEFLVSFYNNEISEKSEIFDDQFSVERPDGSNFTLKIRSTKLEDSAMYFCASSVAPTGGFNYGYTFGSGTRLTVV.

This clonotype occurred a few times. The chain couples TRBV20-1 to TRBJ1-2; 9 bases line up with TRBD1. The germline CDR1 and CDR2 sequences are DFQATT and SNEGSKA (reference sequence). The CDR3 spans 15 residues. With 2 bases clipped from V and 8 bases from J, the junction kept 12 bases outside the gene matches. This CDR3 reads CSARNQGTGIDGYTF. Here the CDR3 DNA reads TGCAGTGCTAGAAACCAAGGGACAGGGATCGACGGCTACACCTTC.

CDR3 residues: CASTSLAGTGRRYEQYF. DNA for the CDR3: TGTGCCAGCACTAGCCTCGCGGGGACAGGGCGACGGTACGAGCAGTACTTC. The chain recombines TRBV27 with TRBJ2-7, with 9 bases lining up with TRBD1. The V gene end was trimmed by 7 bases and the J gene end by 4 bases; junction bases not matched to a gene: 17. In germline, CDR1 is MNHEY, CDR2 SMNVEV (reference sequence). The CDR3 has 17 residues.

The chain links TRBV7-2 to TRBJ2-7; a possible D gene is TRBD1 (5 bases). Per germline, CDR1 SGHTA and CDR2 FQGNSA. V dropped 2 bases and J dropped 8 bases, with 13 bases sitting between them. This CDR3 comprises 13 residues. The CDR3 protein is CASSLKARVQQYF. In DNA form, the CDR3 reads TGTGCCAGCAGCTTAAAGGCCAGGGTTCAGCAGTACTTC.

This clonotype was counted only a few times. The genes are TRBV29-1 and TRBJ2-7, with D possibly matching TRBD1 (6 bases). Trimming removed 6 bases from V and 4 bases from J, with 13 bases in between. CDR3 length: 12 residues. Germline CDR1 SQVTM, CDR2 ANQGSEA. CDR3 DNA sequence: TGCAGCGTGAGAGTGGGGGCGTACGAGCAGTACTTC. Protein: CSVRVGAYEQYF.

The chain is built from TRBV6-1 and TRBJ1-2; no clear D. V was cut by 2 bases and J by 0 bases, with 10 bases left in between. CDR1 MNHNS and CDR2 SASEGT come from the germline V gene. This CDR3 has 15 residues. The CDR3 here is CASSERRLTNYGYTF. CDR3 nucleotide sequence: TGTGCCAGCAGTGAACGGCGACTTACTAACTATGGCTACACCTTC.

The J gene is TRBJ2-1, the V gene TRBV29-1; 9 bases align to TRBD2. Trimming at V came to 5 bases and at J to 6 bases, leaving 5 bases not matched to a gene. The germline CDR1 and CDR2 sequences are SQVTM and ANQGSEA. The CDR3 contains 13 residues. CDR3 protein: CSVPGLATNEQFF. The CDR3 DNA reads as TGCAGCGTTCCCGGACTAGCGACCAATGAGCAGTTCTTC.

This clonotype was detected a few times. The CDR3 nucleotides are TGCAGCGTTGACGGCGGGAGAGGCGAGCAGTACTTC. This sequence encodes CSVDGGRGEQYF. This sequence joins TRBV29-1 and TRBJ2-7; the match to TRBD2 covers 7 bases. V lost 3 bases, J lost 6 bases, and 5 bases stayed unmatched. The CDR3 loop spans 12 amino acids. CDR1 is SQVTM and CDR2 is ANQGSEA in the germline V gene.

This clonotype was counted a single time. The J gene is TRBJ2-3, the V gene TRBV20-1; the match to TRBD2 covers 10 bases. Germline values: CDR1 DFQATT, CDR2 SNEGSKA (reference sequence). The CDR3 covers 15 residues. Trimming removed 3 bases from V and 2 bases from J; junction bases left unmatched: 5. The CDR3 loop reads CSARSLAGSTDTQYF. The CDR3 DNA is TGCAGTGCTAGGTCACTAGCGGGGTCCACAGATACGCAGTATTTT.

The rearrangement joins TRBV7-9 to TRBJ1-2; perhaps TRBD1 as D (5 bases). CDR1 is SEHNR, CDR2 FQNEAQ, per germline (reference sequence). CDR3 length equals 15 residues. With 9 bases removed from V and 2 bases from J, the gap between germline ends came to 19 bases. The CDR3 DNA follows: TGTGCCAGTAGCCCCTATTTGGGGGGGAACTATGGCTACACCTTC. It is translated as CASSPYLGGNYGYTF.

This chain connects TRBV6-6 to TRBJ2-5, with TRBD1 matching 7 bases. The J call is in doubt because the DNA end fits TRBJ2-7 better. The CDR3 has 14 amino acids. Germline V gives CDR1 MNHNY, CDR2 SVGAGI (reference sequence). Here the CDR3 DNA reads TGTGCCAGCAGTACCTTCGCGACAGGGAACGAGCAGTACTTC. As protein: CASSTFATGNEQYF.

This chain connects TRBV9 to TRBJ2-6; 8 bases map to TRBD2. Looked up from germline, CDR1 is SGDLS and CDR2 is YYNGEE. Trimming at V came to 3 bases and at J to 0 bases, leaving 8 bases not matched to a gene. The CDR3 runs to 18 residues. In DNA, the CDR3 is TGTGCCAGCAGCGCCACTAGCGGAACCTACTCTGGGGCCAACGTCCTGACTTTC. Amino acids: CASSATSGTYSGANVLTF.

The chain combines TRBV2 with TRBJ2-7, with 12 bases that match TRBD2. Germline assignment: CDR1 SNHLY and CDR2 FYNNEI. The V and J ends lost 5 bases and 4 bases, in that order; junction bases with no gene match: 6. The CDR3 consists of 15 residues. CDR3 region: CASSRRTSGKYEQYF. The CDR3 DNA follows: TGTGCCAGCAGTCGCAGGACTAGCGGGAAATACGAGCAGTACTTC.

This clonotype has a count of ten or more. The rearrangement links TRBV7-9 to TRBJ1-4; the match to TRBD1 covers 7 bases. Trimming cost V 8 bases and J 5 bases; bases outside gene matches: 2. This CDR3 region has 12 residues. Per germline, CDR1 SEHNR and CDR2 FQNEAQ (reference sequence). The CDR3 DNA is TGTGCCAGCGGGGGACAGAATGAAAAACTGTTTTTT. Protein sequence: CASGGQNEKLFF.

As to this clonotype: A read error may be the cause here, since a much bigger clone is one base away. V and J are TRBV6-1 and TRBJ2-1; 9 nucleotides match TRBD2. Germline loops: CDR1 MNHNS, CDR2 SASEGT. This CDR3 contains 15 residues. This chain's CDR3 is CAGSARLAASNEQFF. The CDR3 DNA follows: TGTGCCGGCAGTGCCAGACTAGCGGCAAGTAATGAGCAGTTCTTC.

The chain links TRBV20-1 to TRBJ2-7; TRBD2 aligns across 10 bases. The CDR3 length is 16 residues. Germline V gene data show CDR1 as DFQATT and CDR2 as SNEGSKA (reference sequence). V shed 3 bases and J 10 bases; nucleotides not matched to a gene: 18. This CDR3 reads CSARRASGRFQVAQYF. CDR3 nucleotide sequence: TGCAGTGCTAGGAGGGCTAGCGGGAGATTTCAGGTAGCCCAGTACTTC.

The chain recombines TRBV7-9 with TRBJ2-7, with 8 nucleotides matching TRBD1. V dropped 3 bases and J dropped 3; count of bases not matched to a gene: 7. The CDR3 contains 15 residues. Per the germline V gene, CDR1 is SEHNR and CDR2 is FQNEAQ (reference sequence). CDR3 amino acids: CASSFGQGDFYEQYF. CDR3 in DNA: TGTGCCAGCAGCTTCGGACAGGGCGACTTCTACGAGCAGTACTTC.

The CDR3 DNA is TGTGCCAGCCACTTAAGGGAGGGGGAGACCCAGTACTTC. It encodes CASHLREGETQYF. The chain couples TRBV6-2 or TRBV6-3 to TRBJ2-5; 7 bases match TRBD2. The CDR3 extends over 13 amino acids. The V gene's germline CDR1 is MNHEY and CDR2 SVGEGT. Unmatched junction bases numbered 8, after V lost 8 bases and J lost 5 bases.

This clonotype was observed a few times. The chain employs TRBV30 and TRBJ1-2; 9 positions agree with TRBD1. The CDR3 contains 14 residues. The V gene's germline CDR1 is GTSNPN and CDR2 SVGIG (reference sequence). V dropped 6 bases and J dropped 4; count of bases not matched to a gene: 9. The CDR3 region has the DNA TGTGCCTGCGACAGGGGGAGCGTTACCTATGGCTACACCTTC. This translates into CACDRGSVTYGYTF.

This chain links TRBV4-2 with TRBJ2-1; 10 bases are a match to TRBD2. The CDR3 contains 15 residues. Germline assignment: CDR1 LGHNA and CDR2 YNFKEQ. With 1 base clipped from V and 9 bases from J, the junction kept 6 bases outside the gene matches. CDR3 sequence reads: CASSQGEGLAPEQFF. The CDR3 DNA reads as TGTGCCAGCAGCCAAGGAGAGGGACTAGCGCCTGAGCAGTTCTTC.

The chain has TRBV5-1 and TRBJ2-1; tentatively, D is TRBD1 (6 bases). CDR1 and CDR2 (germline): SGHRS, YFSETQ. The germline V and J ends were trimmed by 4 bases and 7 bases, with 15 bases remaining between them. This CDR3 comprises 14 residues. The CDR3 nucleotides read TGCGCCAGCAGCCACAGGGAACGTTGGAATGAGCAGTTCTTC. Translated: CASSHRERWNEQFF.

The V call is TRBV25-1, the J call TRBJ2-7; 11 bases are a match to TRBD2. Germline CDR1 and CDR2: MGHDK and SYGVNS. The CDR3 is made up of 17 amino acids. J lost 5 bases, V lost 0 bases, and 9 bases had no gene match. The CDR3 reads CASSEYYATSGSNEQYF. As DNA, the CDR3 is TGTGCCAGCAGTGAATATTACGCAACTAGCGGGAGTAACGAGCAGTACTTC.

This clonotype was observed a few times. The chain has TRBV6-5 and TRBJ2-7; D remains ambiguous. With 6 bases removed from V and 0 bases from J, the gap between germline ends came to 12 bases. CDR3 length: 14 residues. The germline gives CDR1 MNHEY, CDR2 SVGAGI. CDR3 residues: CASSSLEVSYEQYF. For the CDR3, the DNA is TGTGCCAGCAGCTCCCTCGAAGTCTCCTACGAGCAGTACTTC.